The TCR beta chain under discussion was sequenced for a study of blood T cell repertoires in COVID-19. Only in-frame clones appear in the TCRdb table, and some are missing; sequencing was by immunoSEQ multiplex PCR. Of 200,000 or so clones listed, about 84% are singletons. CDR3 size: 15 residues. The germline V gene encodes CDR1 SGHTA and CDR2 FQGNSA. The germline V and J ends were trimmed by 1 base and 2 bases, with 10 bases remaining between them. The rearrangement links TRBV7-2 to TRBJ2-3, with a possible D match to TRBD2 (5 bases). Sequencing was performed on peripheral blood. This TCR was sampled from a young woman with acute or convalescent COVID-19. The CDR3 reads CASSLVPGYTDTQYF. Written as DNA, the CDR3 is TGTGCCAGCAGCTTAGTTCCGGGGTACACAGATACGCAGTATTTT. The whole variable domain, filled in from reference TRBV7-2 and TRBJ2-3, reads GAGVSQSPSNKVTEKGKDVELRCDPISGHTALYWYRQSLGQGLEFLIYFQGNSAPDKSGLPSDRFSAERTGGSVSTLTIQRTQQEDSAVYLCASSLVPGYTDTQYFGPGTRLTVL.